The rows below give T cell receptor beta chains drawn from one sample of a study of cytomegalovirus exposure and HLA in healthy donors. The data were produced by immunoSEQ multiplex PCR, yet TCRdb's version contains in-frame clones alone and is incomplete. The table shows more than 95,000 clones, with approximately 86% occurring only once. The sample taken for sequencing was PBMCs. These TCRs come from a young man in good health and CMV-seronegative. Both conserved end residues are part of each CDR3. Each record gives: CDR3 protein, J gene, V gene, D gene. D genes are given only for firm matches.

CDR3aa: CASSLDSAGATDTQYF
j_gene: TRBJ2-3
v_gene: TRBV7-6
d_gene: -

CDR3aa: CASSRPGQGNTEAFF
j_gene: TRBJ1-1
v_gene: TRBV4-2
d_gene: -

CDR3aa: CASSYDDRATDTQYF
j_gene: TRBJ2-3
v_gene: TRBV6-6
d_gene: TRBD1

CDR3aa: CSVRQGNTDTQYF
j_gene: TRBJ2-3
v_gene: TRBV29-1
d_gene: TRBD1

CDR3aa: CASSGTSESEQFF
j_gene: TRBJ2-1
v_gene: TRBV6-5
d_gene: TRBD2

CDR3aa: CASSLTRVAGDTQYF
j_gene: TRBJ2-3
v_gene: TRBV7-2
d_gene: TRBD2

CDR3aa: CASSPRLVLDEQFF
j_gene: TRBJ2-1
v_gene: TRBV9
d_gene: -

CDR3aa: CASSYLGLAGVEQYF
j_gene: TRBJ2-7
v_gene: TRBV6-6
d_gene: TRBD2

CDR3aa: CASSLRGQGSFAGELFF
j_gene: TRBJ2-2
v_gene: TRBV7-2
d_gene: TRBD1

CDR3aa: CASSTTGGRTNEKLFF
j_gene: TRBJ1-4
v_gene: TRBV5-1
d_gene: TRBD1

CDR3aa: CASSFPGAESYEQYF
j_gene: TRBJ2-7
v_gene: TRBV7-7
d_gene: -